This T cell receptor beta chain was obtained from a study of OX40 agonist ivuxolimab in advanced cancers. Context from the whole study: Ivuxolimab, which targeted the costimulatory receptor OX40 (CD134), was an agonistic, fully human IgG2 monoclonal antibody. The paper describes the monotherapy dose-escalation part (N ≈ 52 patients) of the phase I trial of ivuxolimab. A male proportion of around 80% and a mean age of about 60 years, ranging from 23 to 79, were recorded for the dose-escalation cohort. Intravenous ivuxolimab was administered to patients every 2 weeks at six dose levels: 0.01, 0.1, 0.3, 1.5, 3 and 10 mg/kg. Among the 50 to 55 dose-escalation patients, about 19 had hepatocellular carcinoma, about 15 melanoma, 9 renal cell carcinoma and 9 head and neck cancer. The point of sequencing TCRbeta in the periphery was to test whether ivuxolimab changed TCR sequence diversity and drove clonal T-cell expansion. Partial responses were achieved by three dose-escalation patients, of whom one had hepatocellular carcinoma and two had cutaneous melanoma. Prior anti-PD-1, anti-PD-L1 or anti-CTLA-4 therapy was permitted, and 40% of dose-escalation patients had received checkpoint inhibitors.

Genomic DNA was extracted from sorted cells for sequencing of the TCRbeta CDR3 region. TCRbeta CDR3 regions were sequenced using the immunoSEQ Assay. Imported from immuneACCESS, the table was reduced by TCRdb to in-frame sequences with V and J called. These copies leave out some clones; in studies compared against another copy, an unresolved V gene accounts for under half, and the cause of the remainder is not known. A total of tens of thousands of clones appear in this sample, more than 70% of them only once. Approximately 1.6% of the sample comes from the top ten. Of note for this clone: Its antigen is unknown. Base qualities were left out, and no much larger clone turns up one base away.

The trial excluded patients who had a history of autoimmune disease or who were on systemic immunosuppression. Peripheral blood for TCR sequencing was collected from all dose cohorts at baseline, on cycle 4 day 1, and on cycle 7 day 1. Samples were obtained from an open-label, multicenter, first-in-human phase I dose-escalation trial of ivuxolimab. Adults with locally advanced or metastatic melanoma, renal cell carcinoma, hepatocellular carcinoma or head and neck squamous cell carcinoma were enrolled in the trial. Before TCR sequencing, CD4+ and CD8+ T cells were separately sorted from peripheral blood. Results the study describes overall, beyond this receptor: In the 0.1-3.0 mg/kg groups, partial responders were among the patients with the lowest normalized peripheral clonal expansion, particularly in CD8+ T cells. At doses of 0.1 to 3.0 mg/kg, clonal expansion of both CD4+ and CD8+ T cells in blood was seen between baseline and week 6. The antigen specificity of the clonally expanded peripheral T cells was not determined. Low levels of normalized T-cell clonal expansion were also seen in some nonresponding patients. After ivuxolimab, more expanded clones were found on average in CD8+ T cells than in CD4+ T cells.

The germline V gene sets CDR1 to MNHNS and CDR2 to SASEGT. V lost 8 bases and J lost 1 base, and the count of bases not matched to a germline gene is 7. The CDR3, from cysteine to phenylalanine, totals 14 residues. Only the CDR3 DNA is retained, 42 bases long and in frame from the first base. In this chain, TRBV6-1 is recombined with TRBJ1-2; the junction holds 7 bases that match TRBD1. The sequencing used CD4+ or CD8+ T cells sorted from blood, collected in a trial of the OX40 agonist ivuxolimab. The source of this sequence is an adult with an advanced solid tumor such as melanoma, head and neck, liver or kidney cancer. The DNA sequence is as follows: TGTGCCAGCGGAGAGGGACAGATTAACTATGGCTACACCTTC. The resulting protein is CASGEGQINYGYTF.